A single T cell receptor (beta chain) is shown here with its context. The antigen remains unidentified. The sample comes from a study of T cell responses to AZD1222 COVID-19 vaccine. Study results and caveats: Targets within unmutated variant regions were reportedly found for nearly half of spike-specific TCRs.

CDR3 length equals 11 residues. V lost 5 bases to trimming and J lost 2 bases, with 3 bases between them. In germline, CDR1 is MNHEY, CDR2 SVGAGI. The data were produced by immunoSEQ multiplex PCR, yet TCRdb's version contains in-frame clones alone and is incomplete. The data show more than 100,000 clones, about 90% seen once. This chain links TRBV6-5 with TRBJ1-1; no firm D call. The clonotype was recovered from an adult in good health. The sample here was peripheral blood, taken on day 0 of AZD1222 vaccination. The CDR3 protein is CASSRNTEAFF. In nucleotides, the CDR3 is TGTGCCAGCAGTCGAAACACTGAAGCTTTCTTT.